This T cell receptor beta chain stems from a study of OX40 agonist ivuxolimab in advanced cancers. Study-level information: The treatment was a fully human IgG2 OX40 agonist, ivuxolimab. Patients with hepatocellular carcinoma, melanoma, renal cell or head and neck cancer made up the dose-escalation patients. Earlier anti-PD-1, anti-PD-L1 or anti-CTLA-4 therapy was permitted; about 44% had received some.

Germline loops: CDR1 SGHTA, CDR2 FQGNSA. The germline V and J ends were trimmed by 1 base and 5 bases, with 8 bases remaining between them. The CDR3 totals 14 residues. Sequenced by immunoSEQ multiplex PCR; TCRdb stores in-frame clones only, minus some. Here the sample spans fewer than 65,000 clones, over 75% being singletons. The TCR comes from an adult with an advanced solid tumor such as melanoma, head and neck, liver or kidney cancer. The rearrangement joins TRBV7-2 to TRBJ2-2; unclear D gene. Sequences were derived from CD4+ or CD8+ T cells sorted from blood, sampled in a trial of the OX40 agonist ivuxolimab. Written as DNA, the CDR3 is TGTGCCAGCAGCTTAGGTTCGGGTACCGGGGAGCTGTTTTTT. Encoded protein: CASSLGSGTGELFF. Full variable domain (rest looked up from reference TRBV7-2 and TRBJ2-2): GAGVSQSPSNKVTEKGKDVELRCDPISGHTALYWYRQSLGQGLEFLIYFQGNSAPDKSGLPSDRFSAERTGGSVSTLTIQRTQQEDSAVYLCASSLGSGTGELFFGEGSRLTVL.